The rows below give T cell receptor beta chains drawn from one sample of a study of blood T cell repertoires in COVID-19. Only in-frame clones appear in the TCRdb table, and some are missing; sequencing was by immunoSEQ multiplex PCR. The table records hundreds of thousands of clones, 87% of them present only once. The specimen was PBMCs or T cells enriched from blood (not recorded which). These receptors were taken from a woman between 35 and 50 years old who had recovered from COVID-19. The CDR3 runs from the conserved cysteine through the conserved F or W. A D gene is named only where the DNA matches it firmly. The size of a clone is reported for some rows only, either as once, few or many, or as a class for expanded clones.

j_gene: TRBJ2-7
abundance: -
v_gene: TRBV7-9
d_gene: TRBD1
CDR3aa: CASSLAGQGARHEQYF
CDR3nt: TGTGCCAGCAGCTTAGCGGGCCAGGGGGCGCGGCACGAGCAGTACTTC

j_gene: TRBJ2-2
abundance: -
v_gene: TRBV28
d_gene: -
CDR3aa: CASRFGWYVASEVNTGELFF
CDR3nt: TGTGCCAGCAGATTTGGGTGGTATGTGGCTAGTGAGGTGAACACCGGGGAGCTGTTTTTT

j_gene: TRBJ2-7
abundance: -
v_gene: TRBV15
d_gene: -
CDR3aa: CATSRDYKEQYF
CDR3nt: TGTGCCACCAGCAGAGATTACAAGGAGCAGTACTTC

j_gene: TRBJ2-1
abundance: -
v_gene: TRBV6-2/TRBV6-3
d_gene: -
CDR3aa: CASSLGEVNEQFF
CDR3nt: TGTGCCAGCAGTTTGGGGGAGGTGAATGAGCAGTTCTTC

j_gene: TRBJ1-2
abundance: -
v_gene: TRBV6-5
d_gene: -
CDR3aa: CASNLDSRDYGYTF
CDR3nt: TGTGCCAGCAATTTGGACTCGAGGGACTATGGCTACACCTTC

j_gene: TRBJ2-3
abundance: -
v_gene: TRBV7-9
d_gene: -
CDR3aa: CASRSPGGSNTDTQYF
CDR3nt: TGTGCCAGCAGATCACCCGGGGGTTCAAACACAGATACGCAGTATTTT

j_gene: TRBJ2-5
abundance: -
v_gene: TRBV11-2
d_gene: -
CDR3aa: CASSLLTWETQYF
CDR3nt: TGTGCCAGCAGCTTACTGACTTGGGAGACCCAGTACTTC

j_gene: TRBJ1-1
abundance: -
v_gene: TRBV4-3
d_gene: -
CDR3aa: CASSQGVGARSEAFF
CDR3nt: TGCGCCAGCAGCCAAGGTGTGGGGGCAAGGTCTGAAGCTTTCTTT

j_gene: TRBJ1-1
abundance: -
v_gene: TRBV11-1
d_gene: -
CDR3aa: CASSLPRNTEAFF
CDR3nt: TGTGCCAGCAGCTTGCCGAGGAACACTGAAGCTTTCTTT

j_gene: TRBJ1-5
abundance: -
v_gene: TRBV6-2/TRBV6-3
d_gene: -
CDR3aa: CASSYRGKSQPQHF
CDR3nt: TGTGCCAGCAGTTACCGGGGGAAGTCGCAGCCCCAGCATTTT

j_gene: TRBJ2-1
abundance: -
v_gene: TRBV19
d_gene: TRBD2
CDR3aa: CASLSGSPANEQFF
CDR3nt: TGTGCCAGCCTTAGCGGGAGCCCGGCCAATGAGCAGTTCTTC

j_gene: TRBJ2-5
abundance: once
v_gene: TRBV11-2
d_gene: TRBD2
CDR3aa: CASSSGTSGRAQYF
CDR3nt: TGTGCCAGCAGCTCGGGGACTAGCGGGAGGGCCCAGTACTTC

j_gene: TRBJ2-1
abundance: -
v_gene: TRBV28
d_gene: TRBD2
CDR3aa: CASRETGTSRHEQFF
CDR3nt: TGTGCCAGCCGGGAAACCGGGACTAGTCGCCATGAGCAGTTCTTC

j_gene: TRBJ2-1
abundance: -
v_gene: TRBV7-8
d_gene: TRBD2
CDR3aa: CASSVGLAAYNEQFF
CDR3nt: TGTGCCAGCAGCGTCGGACTAGCGGCATACAATGAGCAGTTCTTC

j_gene: TRBJ2-4
abundance: few
v_gene: TRBV27
d_gene: -
CDR3aa: CASSLSTGVKNIQYF
CDR3nt: TGTGCCAGCAGTTTATCTACCGGGGTCAAAAACATTCAGTACTTC

j_gene: TRBJ2-7
abundance: -
v_gene: TRBV28
d_gene: -
CDR3aa: CASSKTGPDEQYF
CDR3nt: TGTGCCAGCAGTAAGACAGGCCCAGACGAGCAGTACTTC

j_gene: TRBJ1-1
abundance: -
v_gene: TRBV7-2
d_gene: -
CDR3aa: CASSSQGSLNTEAFF
CDR3nt: TGTGCCAGCAGCTCACAGGGATCGCTGAACACTGAAGCTTTCTTT

j_gene: TRBJ1-6
abundance: once
v_gene: TRBV3-1/TRBV3-2
d_gene: -
CDR3aa: CASSARTGNSPLHF
CDR3nt: TGTGCCAGCAGCGCCCGGACGGGGAATTCACCCCTCCACTTT

j_gene: TRBJ2-1
abundance: -
v_gene: TRBV7-9
d_gene: -
CDR3aa: CASTELQDTIYNEQFF
CDR3nt: TGTGCCAGCACGGAATTACAGGACACTATCTACAATGAGCAGTTCTTC

j_gene: TRBJ2-3
abundance: -
v_gene: TRBV7-2
d_gene: TRBD2
CDR3aa: CASSLASGNTDTQYF
CDR3nt: TGTGCCAGCAGCTTAGCGAGCGGGAACACAGATACGCAGTATTTT

j_gene: TRBJ2-3
abundance: -
v_gene: TRBV19
d_gene: TRBD2
CDR3aa: CASSSSGGSTDTQYF
CDR3nt: TGTGCCAGTAGTAGTTCCGGGGGGAGCACAGATACGCAGTATTTT

j_gene: TRBJ1-2
abundance: -
v_gene: TRBV6-2/TRBV6-3
d_gene: -
CDR3aa: CASSWSTRGAGYTF
CDR3nt: TGTGCCAGCAGTTGGTCGACTCGGGGGGCTGGCTACACCTTC

j_gene: TRBJ1-3
abundance: -
v_gene: TRBV4-3
d_gene: -
CDR3aa: CASSQDAGESGNTIYF
CDR3nt: TGCGCCAGCAGCCAAGATGCAGGGGAATCTGGAAACACCATATATTTT

j_gene: TRBJ2-6
abundance: -
v_gene: TRBV7-2
d_gene: -
CDR3aa: CASSLAGGFGANVLTF
CDR3nt: TGTGCCAGCAGCTTAGCCGGGGGTTTTGGGGCCAACGTCCTGACTTTC

j_gene: TRBJ1-5
abundance: -
v_gene: TRBV28
d_gene: -
CDR3aa: CASSLSHQPQHF
CDR3nt: TGTGCCAGCAGTTTATCTCATCAGCCCCAGCATTTT

j_gene: TRBJ1-2
abundance: -
v_gene: TRBV7-9
d_gene: TRBD1
CDR3aa: CASSRTGFYYGYTF
CDR3nt: TGTGCCAGCAGCCGGACAGGGTTTTACTATGGCTACACCTTC

j_gene: TRBJ1-5
abundance: -
v_gene: TRBV18
d_gene: TRBD1
CDR3aa: CASSPSDRDQPQHF
CDR3nt: TGTGCCAGCTCACCATCGGACAGGGACCAGCCCCAGCATTTT

j_gene: TRBJ2-5
abundance: many
v_gene: TRBV6-5
d_gene: -
CDR3aa: CASRTGPSGTQYF
CDR3nt: TGTGCCAGCAGGACCGGTCCCTCGGGGACCCAGTACTTC

j_gene: TRBJ2-5
abundance: -
v_gene: TRBV20-1
d_gene: TRBD1
CDR3aa: CSASRQGAGETQYF
CDR3nt: TGCAGTGCTAGTCGACAGGGGGCGGGGGAGACCCAGTACTTC

j_gene: TRBJ2-5
abundance: -
v_gene: TRBV28
d_gene: TRBD2
CDR3aa: CASSSLNAGAETQYF
CDR3nt: TGTGCCAGCAGTTCCCTTAACGCGGGAGCCGAGACCCAGTACTTC

j_gene: TRBJ2-2
abundance: -
v_gene: TRBV7-8
d_gene: TRBD2
CDR3aa: CASQVPGGGTGELFF
CDR3nt: TGTGCCAGCCAAGTCCCGGGGGGTGGAACCGGGGAGCTGTTTTTT

j_gene: TRBJ2-2
abundance: once
v_gene: TRBV12-3/TRBV12-4
d_gene: -
CDR3aa: CASSPLTGELFF
CDR3nt: TGTGCCAGCAGCCCTTTAACCGGGGAGCTGTTTTTT

j_gene: TRBJ2-7
abundance: -
v_gene: TRBV5-1
d_gene: -
CDR3aa: CASSPTPSYEQYF
CDR3nt: TGCGCCAGCAGCCCAACTCCCTCCTACGAGCAGTACTTC

j_gene: TRBJ2-7
abundance: -
v_gene: TRBV7-9
d_gene: TRBD2
CDR3aa: CASSLVAGSYEQYF
CDR3nt: TGTGCCAGCAGCTTAGTAGCGGGCTCCTACGAGCAGTACTTC

j_gene: TRBJ2-7
abundance: -
v_gene: TRBV7-8
d_gene: -
CDR3aa: CASSPLGGPYEQYF
CDR3nt: TGTGCCAGCAGCCCCCTGGGAGGCCCCTACGAGCAGTACTTC

j_gene: TRBJ2-7
abundance: -
v_gene: TRBV5-1
d_gene: -
CDR3aa: CASSPLGQHYEQYF
CDR3nt: TGCGCCAGCAGCCCTCTAGGTCAGCATTACGAGCAGTACTTC

j_gene: TRBJ2-7
abundance: -
v_gene: TRBV6-5
d_gene: TRBD1
CDR3aa: CASSSAGTGSYEQYF
CDR3nt: TGTGCCAGCAGTTCGGCCGGGACAGGGTCCTACGAGCAGTACTTC

j_gene: TRBJ1-5
abundance: -
v_gene: TRBV28
d_gene: TRBD1
CDR3aa: CASRFSGGLNQPQHF
CDR3nt: TGTGCCAGCCGATTCTCAGGGGGCTTAAACCAGCCCCAGCATTTT

j_gene: TRBJ1-1
abundance: -
v_gene: TRBV11-2
d_gene: -
CDR3aa: CASSGWGFGGSTEAFF
CDR3nt: TGTGCCAGCAGCGGCTGGGGGTTTGGGGGGAGCACTGAAGCTTTCTTT

j_gene: TRBJ2-4
abundance: -
v_gene: TRBV19
d_gene: TRBD1
CDR3aa: CASSTQGKGSLAKNIQYF
CDR3nt: TGTGCCAGTAGTACACAGGGGAAGGGATCCCTAGCCAAAAACATTCAGTACTTC

j_gene: TRBJ1-1
abundance: -
v_gene: TRBV7-2
d_gene: TRBD1
CDR3aa: CASSLQGALNTEAFF
CDR3nt: TGTGCCAGCAGCCTACAGGGGGCCCTGAACACTGAAGCTTTCTTT

j_gene: TRBJ2-7
abundance: -
v_gene: TRBV15
d_gene: -
CDR3aa: CATSKAQGIKNEQYF
CDR3nt: TGTGCCACCAGCAAAGCACAGGGTATTAAAAACGAGCAGTACTTC

j_gene: TRBJ1-2
abundance: -
v_gene: TRBV28
d_gene: -
CDR3aa: CASSLTTPRGYTF
CDR3nt: TGTGCCAGCAGTTTAACTACCCCTCGGGGCTACACCTTC

j_gene: TRBJ1-5
abundance: once
v_gene: TRBV28
d_gene: -
CDR3aa: CASSSNKRWYQPQHF
CDR3nt: TGTGCCAGCAGCTCAAACAAAAGATGGTATCAGCCCCAGCATTTT

j_gene: TRBJ1-2
abundance: -
v_gene: TRBV28
d_gene: -
CDR3aa: CASSLGHYAYGYTF
CDR3nt: TGTGCCAGCAGTCTTGGACACTACGCTTATGGCTACACCTTC

j_gene: TRBJ2-7
abundance: -
v_gene: TRBV27
d_gene: -
CDR3aa: CASRVGAYEQYF
CDR3nt: TGTGCCAGCAGAGTAGGGGCTTACGAGCAGTACTTC

j_gene: TRBJ2-7
abundance: -
v_gene: TRBV10-3
d_gene: TRBD1
CDR3aa: CAISEGAGTGGPIRYEQYF
CDR3nt: TGTGCCATCAGTGAGGGTGCCGGGACAGGGGGCCCTATCCGCTACGAGCAGTACTTC

j_gene: TRBJ2-7
abundance: -
v_gene: TRBV10-3
d_gene: -
CDR3aa: CAISETYTAGGEQYF
CDR3nt: TGTGCCATCAGTGAGACTTACACGGCAGGTGGCGAGCAGTACTTC

j_gene: TRBJ2-1
abundance: -
v_gene: TRBV7-9
d_gene: -
CDR3aa: CASSLQGGHEQFF
CDR3nt: TGTGCCAGCAGCTTACAGGGGGGACATGAGCAGTTCTTC

j_gene: TRBJ1-2
abundance: -
v_gene: TRBV3-1/TRBV3-2
d_gene: -
CDR3aa: CASSPRGNSGYTF
CDR3nt: TGTGCCAGCAGCCCCAGGGGTAATTCCGGCTACACCTTC

j_gene: TRBJ1-2
abundance: -
v_gene: TRBV6-1
d_gene: TRBD1
CDR3aa: CASSEVHRQGGTTNYGYTF
CDR3nt: TGTGCCAGCAGTGAAGTGCATCGACAGGGGGGTACAACTAACTATGGCTACACCTTC

j_gene: TRBJ1-2
abundance: -
v_gene: TRBV2
d_gene: TRBD1
CDR3aa: CASSGEYQGGGYTF
CDR3nt: TGTGCCAGCAGTGGAGAGTATCAGGGGGGTGGCTACACCTTC

j_gene: TRBJ2-7
abundance: -
v_gene: TRBV19
d_gene: -
CDR3aa: CASSIEILYEQYF
CDR3nt: TGTGCCAGTAGTATAGAGATACTCTACGAGCAGTACTTC

j_gene: TRBJ2-3
abundance: -
v_gene: TRBV28
d_gene: TRBD2
CDR3aa: CASSSQGTGKGKGLADHTQYF
CDR3nt: TGTGCCAGCAGTTCCCAGGGGACAGGGAAGGGCAAGGGACTAGCGGACCATACGCAGTATTTT

j_gene: TRBJ2-7
abundance: few
v_gene: TRBV7-9
d_gene: TRBD1
CDR3aa: CASSAGQEYEQYF
CDR3nt: TGTGCCAGCAGCGCGGGACAGGAGTACGAGCAGTACTTC

j_gene: TRBJ2-2
abundance: few
v_gene: TRBV27
d_gene: -
CDR3aa: CASDGLRELFF
CDR3nt: TGTGCCAGCGACGGGTTGCGGGAGCTGTTTTTT

j_gene: TRBJ2-7
abundance: -
v_gene: TRBV2
d_gene: TRBD2
CDR3aa: CASIRNPGTSITEQYF
CDR3nt: TGTGCCAGCATAAGAAACCCCGGGACTAGTATCACCGAGCAGTACTTC

j_gene: TRBJ2-7
abundance: -
v_gene: TRBV3-1/TRBV3-2
d_gene: TRBD1
CDR3aa: CASSPMTGGYEQYF
CDR3nt: TGTGCCAGCAGCCCCATGACAGGGGGCTACGAGCAGTACTTC

j_gene: TRBJ2-7
abundance: -
v_gene: TRBV15
d_gene: -
CDR3aa: CATSRDQSGSVPYEQYF
CDR3nt: TGTGCCACCAGCAGAGATCAAAGCGGTTCTGTCCCCTACGAGCAGTACTTC

j_gene: TRBJ1-2
abundance: -
v_gene: TRBV10-3
d_gene: -
CDR3aa: CAISEAKGVNGYTF
CDR3nt: TGTGCCATCAGTGAGGCAAAAGGGGTGAACGGCTACACCTTC